The present entry profiles one TCR beta chain with its context. Its antigen is not known. This sample is drawn from a study of Ad26.COV2.S vaccination and SARS-CoV-2 variants. Study at large: Donor was one of the participants in the Ad26.COV2.S arm of the COV1001 trial. Ad26.COV2.S was injected intramuscularly once or twice, 56 days apart. Study-wide results and limits: Reported findings describe substantial breadth in spike-specific CD8+ and CD4+ T cell responses following vaccination.

This CDR3 spans 13 amino acids. From germline, CDR1 is SGHTA and CDR2 FQGNSA. V lost 3 bases to trimming and J lost 9 bases, with 14 bases between them. As for treatment: some 20 received Ad26.COV2.S at low or high dose, single or two shots; 5 received placebo; per-sample allocation not given. Day 63 after the first injection of vaccine or placebo was the sampling time. It was an adult aged 18-55 years in Boston who was the donor. Libraries were prepared by immunoSEQ multiplex PCR; TCRdb keeps only in-frame clonotypes and omits some of them. The top ten hold approximately 2.5% of the sample, which has 450,000 to 550,000 clones, approximately 92% seen once.

The sample here was peripheral blood, taken in a trial of Ad26.COV2.S vaccine versus placebo. This chain joins TRBV7-2 and TRBJ1-2, with D possibly matching TRBD1 (5 bases). The TCR sequence derives from a person aged 18-60 years who received the Ad26.COV2.S COVID-19 vaccine or a placebo. The CDR3 protein is CASSFTIPGRYTF. The CDR3 bases are TGTGCCAGCAGCTTTACGATCCCGGGACGCTACACCTTC.